The subject of this entry is one TCR beta chain. Its antigen remains unknown. The data are from a study of graft-versus-host responses after intestinal transplantation. At the level of the study: Each of the recipients got a multivisceral, liver-intestinal, or isolated intestinal transplant. Broader study findings: Detected in recipient marrow were GvH clones, some of which were first observed in ileum or blood.

The CDR3 runs 15 residues. J gave up 3 bases and V 1 base, and 5 bases lay outside the gene matches. Germline V gene sequence: CDR1 SGHKS, CDR2 YYEKEE (reference sequence). The assay was immunoSEQ multiplex PCR, and TCRdb's table has in-frame clones only and misses some. Counted here are just under 85,000 clones, 80% to 95% occurring once; the ten biggest clones make up about 8%. This receptor was obtained from a human donor who was the organ donor for an intestinal transplant. The rearrangement uses TRBV5-5 and TRBJ2-3; 7 bases match TRBD2. The input for sequencing was unstimulated CD8+ T cells sorted from spleen or lymph node cells, taken before transplant. Written as DNA, the CDR3 is TGTGCCAGCAGCTTGTTAGCGGGCCTAACAGATACGCAGTATTTT. Protein product: CASSLLAGLTDTQYF.